This is a list of T cell receptor beta chains from one sample in a study of radiotherapy plus CTLA-4 blockade in lung cancer. The assay was immunoSEQ multiplex PCR, and TCRdb's table has in-frame clones only and misses some. The sample contains 85,000 to 130,000 clones, about 85% of which appear only once. This material consisted of peripheral blood, taken from a patient treated with radiotherapy plus ipilimumab. The receptors stem from a human donor with non-small cell lung cancer that progressed on radiotherapy plus ipilimumab. Some clones in this sample may be carry-over from other donors' samples. The CDR3 runs from the conserved cysteine through the conserved F or W. The D gene is left open where the match is weak. Not all rows give a size; the values are once, few, many and, for expanded clones, a class.

j_call clone_size v_call d_call cdr3_nt cdr3_aa
TRBJ1-5 NA TRBV13 NA TGTGCCAGCAGCTTAGGAGGGGGAGCAGACAACACAAATCAGCCCCAGCATTTT CASSLGGGADNTNQPQHF
TRBJ2-1 NA TRBV27 TRBD2 TGTGCCAGCACCGCCAGCGGGAGCGCCTACAATGAGCAGTTCTTC CASTASGSAYNEQFF
TRBJ2-2 NA TRBV4-3 NA TGCGCCAGCAGCGTCCGAGGCGGGGAGCTGTTTTTT CASSVRGGELFF
TRBJ1-2 few TRBV19 NA TGTGCCAGTAGTCCCATTGAAGGGTTGGACTATGGCTACACCTTC CASSPIEGLDYGYTF
TRBJ1-4 NA TRBV5-1 NA TGCGCCAGCAGTGATCGCGTTTCAACTAATGAAAAACTGTTTTTT CASSDRVSTNEKLFF
TRBJ2-7 NA TRBV6-5 NA TGTGCCAGCAGTTACTCGAACTACCCAGGGGGGTACGAGCAGTACTTC CASSYSNYPGGYEQYF
TRBJ2-2 NA TRBV2 NA TGTGCCAGCAGTGAATGGAGTGCCGGGGAGCTGTTTTTT CASSEWSAGELFF
TRBJ2-5 NA TRBV5-1 TRBD2 TGCGCCAGCAGCTTGGCCCCGAGTCTAGCGGGGGGGTACCAAGAGACCCAGTACTTC CASSLAPSLAGGYQETQYF
TRBJ2-1 NA TRBV11-2 TRBD1 TGTGCCAGCACTACATATTCCCGGGACAGGGTGGACAATGAGCAGTTCTTC CASTTYSRDRVDNEQFF
TRBJ1-5 once TRBV28 NA TGTGCCAGCATAAGGGGTCCAGGGCAGCCCCAGCATTTT CASIRGPGQPQHF
TRBJ2-1 NA TRBV5-6 NA TGTGCCAGCAGCTTGGTTGGGATGGGAAACAATGAGCAGTTCTTC CASSLVGMGNNEQFF
TRBJ2-1 once TRBV18 NA TGTGCCAGCTCACCCTATAGGAGCGGGGACAACGCGTACGAGTACAATGAGCAGTTCTTC CASSPYRSGDNAYEYNEQFF
TRBJ2-7 NA TRBV18 NA TGTGCCAGCTCACCAATTGGGCTCGGGGGGCGCTGGGGCGAGCAGTACTTC CASSPIGLGGRWGEQYF